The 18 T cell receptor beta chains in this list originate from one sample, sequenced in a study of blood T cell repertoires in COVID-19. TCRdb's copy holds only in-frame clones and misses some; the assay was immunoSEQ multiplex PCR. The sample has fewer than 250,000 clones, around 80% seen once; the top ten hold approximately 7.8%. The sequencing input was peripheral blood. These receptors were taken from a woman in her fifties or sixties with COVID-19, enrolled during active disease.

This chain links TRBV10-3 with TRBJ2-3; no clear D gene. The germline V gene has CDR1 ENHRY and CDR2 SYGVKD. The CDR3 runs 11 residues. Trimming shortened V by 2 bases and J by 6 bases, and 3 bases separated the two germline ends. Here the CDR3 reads CAISERDTQYF. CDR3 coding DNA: TGTGCCATCAGTGAGCGGGATACGCAGTATTTT.

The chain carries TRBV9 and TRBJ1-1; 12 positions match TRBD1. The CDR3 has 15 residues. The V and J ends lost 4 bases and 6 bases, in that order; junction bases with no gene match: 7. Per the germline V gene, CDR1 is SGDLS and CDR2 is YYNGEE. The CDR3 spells CASSYTGTGGSEAFF. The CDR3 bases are TGTGCCAGCAGCTACACCGGGACAGGGGGCTCTGAAGCTTTCTTT. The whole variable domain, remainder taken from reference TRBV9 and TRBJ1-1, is DSGVTQTPKHLITATGQRVTLRCSPRSGDLSVYWYQQSLDQGLQFLIQYYNGEERAKGNILERFSAQQFPDLHSELNLSSLELGDSALYFCASSYTGTGGSEAFFGQGTRLTVV.

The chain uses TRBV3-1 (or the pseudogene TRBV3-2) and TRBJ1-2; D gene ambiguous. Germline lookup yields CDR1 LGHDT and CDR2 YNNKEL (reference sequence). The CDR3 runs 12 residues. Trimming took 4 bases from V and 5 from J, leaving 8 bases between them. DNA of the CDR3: TGTGCCAGCAGCCCTCGCGGGTATGGCTACACCTTC. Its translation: CASSPRGYGYTF.

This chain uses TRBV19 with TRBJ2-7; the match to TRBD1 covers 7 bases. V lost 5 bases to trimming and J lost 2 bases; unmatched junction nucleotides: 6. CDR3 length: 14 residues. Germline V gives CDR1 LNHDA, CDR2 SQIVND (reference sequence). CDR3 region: CASSATGTPYEQYF. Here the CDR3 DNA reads TGTGCCAGTAGTGCGACAGGGACCCCCTACGAGCAGTACTTC.

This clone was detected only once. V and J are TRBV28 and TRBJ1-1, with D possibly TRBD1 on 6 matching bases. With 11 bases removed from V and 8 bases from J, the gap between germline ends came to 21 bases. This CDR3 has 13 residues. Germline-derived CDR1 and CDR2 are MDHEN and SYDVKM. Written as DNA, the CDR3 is TGTGCCGGAATGACGCCAGGGGAAACGGAAGCTTTCTTT. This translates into CAGMTPGETEAFF.

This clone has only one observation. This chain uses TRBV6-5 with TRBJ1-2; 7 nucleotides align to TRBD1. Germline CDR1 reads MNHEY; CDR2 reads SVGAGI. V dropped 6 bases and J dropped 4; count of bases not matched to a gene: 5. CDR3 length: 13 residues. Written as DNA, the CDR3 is TGTGCCAGCAGAGGGGGACAGTCCTATGGCTACACCTTC. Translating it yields CASRGGQSYGYTF.

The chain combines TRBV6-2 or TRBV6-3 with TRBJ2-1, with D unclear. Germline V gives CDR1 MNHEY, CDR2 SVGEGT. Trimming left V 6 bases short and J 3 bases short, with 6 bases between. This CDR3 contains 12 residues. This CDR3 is CASRYHYNEQFF. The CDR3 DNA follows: TGTGCCAGCAGATACCACTACAATGAGCAGTTCTTC.

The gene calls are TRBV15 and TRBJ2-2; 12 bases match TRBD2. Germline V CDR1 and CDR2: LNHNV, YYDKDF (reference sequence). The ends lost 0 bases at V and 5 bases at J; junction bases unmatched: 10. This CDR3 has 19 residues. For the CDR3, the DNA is TGTGCCACCAGCAGAGAGTTTGCACTAGCGGGAGGAAAGACCGGGGAGCTGTTTTTT. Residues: CATSREFALAGGKTGELFF.

CDR3 DNA sequence: TGTGCCATCAGTGAGTCGAGGAGCGGGTTCGACAATGAGCAGTTCTTC. Its protein is CAISESRSGFDNEQFF. V usage is TRBV10-3 and J usage is TRBJ2-1; D is possibly TRBD2 (6 bases). Germline V gene sequence: CDR1 ENHRY, CDR2 SYGVKD. Trimming shortened V by 0 bases and J by 5 bases, and 14 bases separated the two germline ends. The CDR3 totals 16 residues.

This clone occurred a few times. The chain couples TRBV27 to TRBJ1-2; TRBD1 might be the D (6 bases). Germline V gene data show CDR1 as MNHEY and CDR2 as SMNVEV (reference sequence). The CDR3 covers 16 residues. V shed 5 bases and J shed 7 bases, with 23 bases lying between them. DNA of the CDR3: TGTGCCAGCAGTCCAAGAGAGACAGGTCAGGTTCTTGGCTACACCTTC. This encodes CASSPRETGQVLGYTF.

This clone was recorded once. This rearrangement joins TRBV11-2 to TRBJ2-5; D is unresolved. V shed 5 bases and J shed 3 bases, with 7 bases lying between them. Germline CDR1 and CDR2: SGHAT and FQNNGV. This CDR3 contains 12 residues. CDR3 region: CASSLTEETQYF. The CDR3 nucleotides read TGTGCCAGCAGCCTAACAGAAGAGACCCAGTACTTC.

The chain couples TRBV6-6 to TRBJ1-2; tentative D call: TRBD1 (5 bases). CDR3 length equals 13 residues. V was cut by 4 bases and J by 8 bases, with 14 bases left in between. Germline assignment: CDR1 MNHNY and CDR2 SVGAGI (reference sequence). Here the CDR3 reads CASSLDWRGGYTF. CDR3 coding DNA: TGTGCCAGCAGTTTGGATTGGAGGGGAGGCTACACCTTC.

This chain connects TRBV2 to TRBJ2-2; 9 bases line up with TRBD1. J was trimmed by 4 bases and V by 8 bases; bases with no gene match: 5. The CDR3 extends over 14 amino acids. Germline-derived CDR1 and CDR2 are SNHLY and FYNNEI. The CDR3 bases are TGTGCCAGCTCCGGGACAGGGTTCACCGGGGAGCTGTTTTTT. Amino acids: CASSGTGFTGELFF. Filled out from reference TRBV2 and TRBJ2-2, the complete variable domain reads EPEVTQTPSHQVTQMGQEVILRCVPISNHLYFYWYRQILGQKVEFLVSFYNNEISEKSEIFDDQFSVERPDGSNFTLKIRSTKLEDSAMYFCASSGTGFTGELFFGEGSRLTVL.

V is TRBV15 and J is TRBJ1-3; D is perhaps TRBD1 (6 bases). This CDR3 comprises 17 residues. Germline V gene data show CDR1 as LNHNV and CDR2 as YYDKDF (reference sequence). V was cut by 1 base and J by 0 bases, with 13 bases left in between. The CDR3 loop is CATSRVTGHRSGNTIYF. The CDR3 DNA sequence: TGTGCCACCAGCAGAGTAACGGGACACCGCTCTGGAAACACCATATATTTT. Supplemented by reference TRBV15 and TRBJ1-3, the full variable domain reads DAMVIQNPRYQVTQFGKPVTLSCSQTLNHNVMYWYQQKSSQAPKLLFHYYDKDFNNEADTPDNFQSRRPNTSFCFLDIRSPGLGDTAMYLCATSRVTGHRSGNTIYFGEGSWLTVV.

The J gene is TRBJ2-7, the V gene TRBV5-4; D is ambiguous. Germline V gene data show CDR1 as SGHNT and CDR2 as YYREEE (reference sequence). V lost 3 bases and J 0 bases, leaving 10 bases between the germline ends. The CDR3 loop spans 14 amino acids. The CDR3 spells CASSSDILSYEQYF. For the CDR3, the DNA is TGTGCCAGCAGCTCCGACATCCTCTCCTACGAGCAGTACTTC.

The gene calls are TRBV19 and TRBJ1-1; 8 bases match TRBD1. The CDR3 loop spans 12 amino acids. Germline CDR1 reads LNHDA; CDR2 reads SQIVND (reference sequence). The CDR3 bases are TGTGCAGCGGGACAGGTATACACTGAAGCTTTCTTT. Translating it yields CAAGQVYTEAFF.

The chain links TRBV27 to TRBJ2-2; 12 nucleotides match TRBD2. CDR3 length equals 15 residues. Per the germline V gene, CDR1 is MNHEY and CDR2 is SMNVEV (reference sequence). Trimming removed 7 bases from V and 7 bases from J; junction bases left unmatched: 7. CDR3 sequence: CASNLAGGQDGELFF. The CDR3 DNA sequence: TGTGCCAGCAACCTAGCGGGAGGGCAAGACGGGGAGCTGTTTTTT.

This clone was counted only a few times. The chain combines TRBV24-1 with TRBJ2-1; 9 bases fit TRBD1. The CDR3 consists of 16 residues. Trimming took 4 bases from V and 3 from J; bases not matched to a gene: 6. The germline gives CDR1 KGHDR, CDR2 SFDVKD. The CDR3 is CATSEKGQGFYNEQFF. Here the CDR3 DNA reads TGTGCCACCAGTGAAAAGGGACAGGGCTTCTACAATGAGCAGTTCTTC.